This T cell receptor (beta chain) was found in a study of neoadjuvant anti-PD-1 for oral cavity cancer (dated by TCRdb to about 2021). Study-wide context: Before curative-intent surgical resection, most patients were given three to four biweekly doses of nivolumab at 3 mg/kg. For patients who did not progress, a fourth nivolumab dose was given around day 43, followed by definitive surgical resection on days 50-56. Under RECIST 1.1, a patient counted as a responder if showing complete response, partial response or stable disease, and as a non-responder if showing progression. A roughly 30% response rate was observed in the parent correlative cohort, in which around 12 patients were included. What the study reported, not specific to this receptor: The TCR analyses had only three patients in each response group, and the authors called for validation in larger cohorts. A higher pretreatment blood Treg/Th17 ratio correlated with both higher pretreatment blood TCRbeta clonality and lower post-treatment tumor TCRbeta clonality. After neoadjuvant nivolumab, non-responders showed significantly higher T cell clonality (Gini index) in PBMCs than responders did.

The sample's time point, from its label and the paper: after neoadjuvant nivolumab, at surgical resection. Patients were newly diagnosed with stage II-IVA oral cavity squamous cell carcinoma and had received no prior systemic or radiation treatment. Everyone in the cohort had locally advanced, HPV-negative oral cavity squamous cell carcinoma. No culture maintenance or expansion was done, as the peripheral blood mononuclear cells went straight to analysis. Samples were obtained from a longitudinal correlative study of a single-arm phase II trial of neoadjuvant nivolumab in oral cavity squamous cell carcinoma. Subject-matched pre- and post-treatment PBMCs and tumors from three responders and three non-responders were subjected to genomic DNA-based TCRbeta sequencing. Peripheral blood mononuclear cells were drawn once before nivolumab treatment and a second time after treatment, when surgery took place. The Maxwell RSC DNA from Cells kit was used to isolate genomic DNA from PBMCs.

This clone showed up just a few times. It has no known antigen specificity. Per-base qualities were not stored, and no clone one base away is much larger. For deep sequencing of PBMC libraries, mostly around 520 ng of input genomic DNA was used, and six replicates were run per sample. TCRbeta libraries were prepared with the immunoSEQ hsTCRbeta kit according to the manufacturer's instructions. An Illumina NovaSeq 6000 S4 flow cell was used to sequence the final libraries, which had first been combined to 3 nM. The original pipeline was this. Raw data preprocessing and quality control were performed with the immunoSEQ Analyzer. The analysis was limited to productive rearrangements, and each clonotype was defined by a unique CDR3 amino acid sequence. Repertoire clonality was estimated as the Gini-Simpson index, which was computed with the R package tcR. Student's t test was used to compare Gini indices, and Pearson correlation was used to assess associations with tumor size change. In TCRdb, the immuneACCESS table is reduced to in-frame sequences with V and J assigned. These tables do not hold every clone; where another copy was compared, an unresolved V gene accounts for under half, and the others remain unexplained. From that table come the V and J calls and clone size; the DNA was used to work out D and trimming. Here the sample has 14,000 or so clones; more than 70% occur a single time. Of the sample, less than 2.5% falls within the top ten clones.

The germline ends are 7 bases apart after V is trimmed by 1 base and J by 7 bases. CDR1 and CDR2 (SGHVS, FNYEAQ) derive from the germline V gene. The CDR3 numbers 13 residues from cysteine through phenylalanine. The retained sequence is limited to the CDR3, 39 bases, with the frame set at the first base. Sequences were derived from PBMCs, sampled after nivolumab (anti-PD-1) treatment. The source is a person aged 40 to 85 with oral cavity squamous cell carcinoma. The chain joins TRBV7-6 to TRBJ2-2; the D gene identity is not certain. The bases read TGTGCCAGCAGCTTAGGGCGGAGCGGGGAGCTGTTTTTT. Its protein reads: CASSLGRSGELFF.